This T cell receptor (beta chain) appears in the sequencing data of a study of T cells in women clearing cervical HPV infection. Study as a whole: Control women cleared a single incident HPV16 infection within 12 months.

Generated by immunoSEQ multiplex PCR, the TCRdb table keeps only in-frame clones and is missing some. The record lists over 30,000 clones, of which the ten most abundant hold around 5%. CDR1 and CDR2 (germline): SGHAT, FQNNGV. The CDR3 is 11 amino acids. V was clipped by 5 bases and J by 2 bases, with 3 bases between them. To note about this clone: The read comes to an end 3 residues before the CDR3 does, leaving the germline J gene to fill in the end.

The rearrangement links TRBV11-2 to TRBJ2-5; D remains ambiguous. Sequencing was performed on blood buffy coat. This TCR came from a woman aged 18 to 75 with a cervical HPV16 infection that either progressed to CIN3+ or cleared (not recorded which). The CDR3 protein is CASSPQETQYF. Incomplete CDR3 DNA: TGTGCCAGCAGCCCACAAGAGACC.